These 10 T cell receptor beta chains were all obtained from the same sample, sequenced in a study of T cell responses to AZD1222 COVID-19 vaccine. Repertoires were generated with immunoSEQ multiplex PCR, while TCRdb's copy carries only in-frame clones and drops some. Here the sample spans around 58,000 clones, around 80% being singletons. The sequenced sample was peripheral blood, obtained on day 0 of AZD1222 vaccination. These receptors all come from an adult in good health.

The chain employs TRBV11-1 and TRBJ2-7; D is unclear. This CDR3 comprises 13 residues. Germline V lookup: CDR1 SGHAT, CDR2 FQDESV (reference sequence). V was shortened by 5 bases and J by 2 bases, with 10 bases between the two germline ends. The CDR3 DNA reads as TGTGCCAGCAGCCCCCGGGCCGCCTACGAGCAGTACTTC. This codes for CASSPRAAYEQYF.

The V and J genes are TRBV2 and TRBJ1-2; no firm D call. Trimming shortened V by 4 bases and J by 3 bases, and 6 bases separated the two germline ends. The germline V gene has CDR1 SNHLY and CDR2 FYNNEI. The CDR3 contains 12 residues. CDR3 region: CASSGGDYGYTF. The DNA for the CDR3 is TGTGCCAGCAGTGGCGGGGACTATGGCTACACCTTC. The full variable domain, rest sourced from reference TRBV2 and TRBJ1-2, is EPEVTQTPSHQVTQMGQEVILRCVPISNHLYFYWYRQILGQKVEFLVSFYNNEISEKSEIFDDQFSVERPDGSNFTLKIRSTKLEDSAMYFCASSGGDYGYTFGSGTRLTVV.

This rearrangement joins TRBV11-2 to TRBJ1-6; D is uncertain. Trimming took off 4 bases at V and 6 bases at J, with 7 bases between the two ends. The germline CDR1 and CDR2 sequences are SGHAT and FQNNGV. The CDR3 has 13 amino acids. As DNA, the CDR3 is TGTGCCAGCAGCTCCCGTAGTAATTCACCCCTCCACTTT. Amino acids: CASSSRSNSPLHF.

The V gene is TRBV9, the J gene TRBJ2-3; D is ambiguous. In germline, CDR1 is SGDLS, CDR2 YYNGEE. Trimming pared 2 bases from V and 4 bases from J, leaving 11 bases between. CDR3 size: 14 residues. The CDR3 loop reads CASSVVGKADTQYF. CDR3 in DNA: TGTGCCAGCAGCGTGGTGGGTAAGGCAGATACGCAGTATTTT.

This chain joins TRBV12-5 and TRBJ2-7, with 11 bases fitting TRBD1. CDR3 length equals 16 residues. J gave up 4 bases and V 0 bases, and 5 bases lay outside the gene matches. Per germline, CDR1 LGHNT and CDR2 FRNRAP. The CDR3 region is CASGLVLDRGPYEQYF. DNA for the CDR3: TGTGCTAGTGGTTTGGTACTGGACAGGGGGCCATACGAGCAGTACTTC.

The rearrangement uses TRBV11-2 and TRBJ2-3; D unresolved. V was cut by 6 bases and J by 1 base, with 5 bases left in between. Germline V lookup: CDR1 SGHAT, CDR2 FQNNGV. The CDR3 is made up of 12 amino acids. The CDR3 DNA reads TGTGCCAGCAGTATCGGCACAGATACGCAGTATTTT. Residues: CASSIGTDTQYF.

The genes are TRBV12-3 or TRBV12-4 and TRBJ2-5, with 7 positions matching TRBD1. The CDR3 length is 12 residues. With V trimmed by 5 bases and J by 6 bases, 3 bases remained unmatched. The CDR3 nucleotides read TGTGCCAGCAGTACGGGACAGCAGACCCAGTACTTC. It specifies CASSTGQQTQYF.

The V gene is TRBV6-5, the J gene TRBJ2-7, with TRBD1 identical over 9 bases. Unmatched junction bases numbered 4, after V lost 4 bases and J lost 0 bases. Germline V gene sequence: CDR1 MNHEY, CDR2 SVGAGI. This CDR3 contains 15 residues. CDR3 DNA sequence: TGTGCCAGCAGTTTCCGGGACAGGGCCTCCTACGAGCAGTACTTC. Translating gives CASSFRDRASYEQYF.

CDR3 residues: CASSIAESSYEQYF. The DNA for the CDR3 is TGTGCCAGTAGTATAGCGGAGAGCTCCTACGAGCAGTACTTC. The gene calls are TRBV19 and TRBJ2-7; D is uncertain. Germline V gene sequence: CDR1 LNHDA, CDR2 SQIVND (reference sequence). V was clipped by 1 base and J by 0 bases, with 7 bases between them. CDR3 length equals 14 residues.

The chain links TRBV7-3 to TRBJ2-2, with TRBD2 matching over 7 bases. Germline V CDR1 and CDR2: SGHTA, FQGTGA. V trimming: 2 bases; J trimming: 6 bases; junction bases outside the gene matches: 3. This CDR3 is built from 14 residues. The CDR3 reads CASSLGTMAGELFF. In DNA form, the CDR3 reads TGTGCCAGCAGCTTAGGGACTATGGCCGGGGAGCTGTTTTTT. The variable domain in full, with the rest retrieved from reference TRBV7-3 and TRBJ2-2, is GAGVSQTPSNKVTEKGKYVELRCDPISGHTALYWYRQSLGQGPEFLIYFQGTGAADDSGLPNDRFFAVRPEGSVSTLKIQRTERGDSAVYLCASSLGTMAGELFFGEGSRLTVL.